This TCR beta chain was identified during a study of shared clonotypes between healthy human individuals. Study details: Participating donors consisted of a couple of women and three men aged 18 to 49. Study-level findings and limits: Between a handful of donors, naive CD4 clonotypes were shared at a level of about 5.3%.

Naive CD8 populations comprised CD45RO-negative cells positively selected for CCR7, excluding terminally differentiated effector memory CD45RA+ cells. Comments on this clone: Its antigen is unknown.

The CDR3 is 13 residues long. Germline values: CDR1 MNHNS, CDR2 SASEGT. The germline V and J ends were trimmed by 1 base and 3 bases, with 6 bases remaining between them. Deep was the level used in running the assay. Using immunoSEQ multiplex PCR, the repertoire was profiled, and TCRdb retains in-frame clones only, with some absent. Among 2 million to 2.5 million clones listed, just under 95% were seen once. Material: naive CD8+ T cells sorted from blood. The V gene is TRBV6-1, the J gene TRBJ1-2, with a weak D call TRBD1 (5 bases). The clonotype originates from a man younger than 35 in good health. The CDR3 loop is CASSEVQDYGYTF. Here the CDR3 DNA reads TGTGCCAGCAGTGAAGTACAGGACTATGGCTACACCTTC.